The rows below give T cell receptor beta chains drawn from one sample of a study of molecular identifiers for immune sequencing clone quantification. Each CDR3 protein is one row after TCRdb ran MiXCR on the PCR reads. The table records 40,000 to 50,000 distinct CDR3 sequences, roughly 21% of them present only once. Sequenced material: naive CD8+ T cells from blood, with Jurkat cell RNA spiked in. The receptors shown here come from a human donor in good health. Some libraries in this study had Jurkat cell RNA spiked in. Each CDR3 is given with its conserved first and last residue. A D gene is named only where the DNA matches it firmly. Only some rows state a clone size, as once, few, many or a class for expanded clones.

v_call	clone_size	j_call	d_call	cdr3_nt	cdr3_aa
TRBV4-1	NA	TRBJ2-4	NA	TGCGCCAGCAGCCAAGCCCGGGACCTTCAAAACATTCAGTACTTC	CASSQARDLQNIQYF
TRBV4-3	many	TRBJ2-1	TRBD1	TGCGCCAGCAGCCCAATACAGGGGGCAGATGAGCAGTTCTTC	CASSPIQGADEQFF
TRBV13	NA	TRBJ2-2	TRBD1	TGTGCCAGCAGCTCCTTCGGGACAGACTTAACCGGGGAGCTGTTTTTT	CASSSFGTDLTGELFF
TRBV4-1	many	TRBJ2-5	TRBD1	TGCGCCAGCAGCCAAGATCGGGGACAGCAAGAGACCCAGTACTTC	CASSQDRGQQETQYF
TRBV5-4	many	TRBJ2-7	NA	TGTGCCAGCAGCTTCTCCGGGAGTGAGGACGAGCAGTACTTC	CASSFSGSEDEQYF
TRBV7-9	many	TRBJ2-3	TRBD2	TGTGCCAGCTCACCATGGACTAGCGGCACAGATACGCAGTATTTT	CASSPWTSGTDTQYF
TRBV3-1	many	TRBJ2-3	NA	TGTGCCAGCAGCCAAGTCAGCGCGGGCATCACAGATACGCAGTATTTT	CASSQVSAGITDTQYF
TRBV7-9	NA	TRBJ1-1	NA	TGTGCCAGCGGCTCCACTTTCTCAAGACAGCCGAACACTGAAGCCTTCTTT	CASGSTFSRQPNTEAFF
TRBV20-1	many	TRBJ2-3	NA	TGCAGTGCTAGAAGCGTCGGGGATGGAGATACGCAGTATTTT	CSARSVGDGDTQYF
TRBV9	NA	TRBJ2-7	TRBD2	TGTGCCGGCAGCGTAGAAGCCGGGAGGGCGGAGGAGCAGTACTTC	CAGSVEAGRAEEQYF
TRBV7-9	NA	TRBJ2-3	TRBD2	TGTGCCAGCAGCGCGAGGACTAGCTATACGCAGTATTTT	CASSARTSYTQYF
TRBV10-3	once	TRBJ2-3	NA	TGTGCCATCAGTGAGCCCCTGACGGGGACATATACGCAGTATTTT	CAISEPLTGTYTQYF
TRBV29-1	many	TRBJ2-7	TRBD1	TGCAGCGTTGAAGAGGTATTGGGGACAGGGGGCTCCTACGAGCAGTACTTC	CSVEEVLGTGGSYEQYF
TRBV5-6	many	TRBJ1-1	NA	TGTGCCAGCAGCTTGGGCGGGTCAGCGAACACTGAAGCTTTCTTT	CASSLGGSANTEAFF
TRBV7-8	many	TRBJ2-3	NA	TGTGCCAGCAGCTTAGCGCGAGTTGGGGGTTCTTCAGATACGCAGTATTTT	CASSLARVGGSSDTQYF
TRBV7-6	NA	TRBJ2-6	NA	TGTGCCAGCAGCTCCGGCCTTCTCTCTGGGGCCAACGTCCTGACTTTC	CASSSGLLSGANVLTF
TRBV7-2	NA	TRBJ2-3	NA	TGTGCCAGCAGCTTAGCGTTCGGAGGGGGAGATACGCAGTATTTT	CASSLAFGGGDTQYF
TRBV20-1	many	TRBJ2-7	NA	TGCAGTGCTAGAGATCAACTTAACCACGAGCAGTACTTC	CSARDQLNHEQYF
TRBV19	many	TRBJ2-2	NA	TGTGCCAGTAGTATAGGGGCGATCACCGGGGAGCTGTTTTTT	CASSIGAITGELFF
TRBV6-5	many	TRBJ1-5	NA	TGTGCCAGCAGTATAGGGGGAAGCAATCAGCCCCAGCATTTT	CASSIGGSNQPQHF
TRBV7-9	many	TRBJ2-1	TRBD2	TGTGCCAGCAGCCTCCGGCTAGCGGGGGGGCACGGGGACAATGAGCAGTTCTTC	CASSLRLAGGHGDNEQFF
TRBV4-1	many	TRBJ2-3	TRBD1	TGCGCCAGCAGCCAAGCCGGACAGGGTGTCACAGATACGCAGTATTTT	CASSQAGQGVTDTQYF
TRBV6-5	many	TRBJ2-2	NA	TGTGCCAGCAGTTTCACGGACTCGTACACCGGGGAGCTGTTTTTT	CASSFTDSYTGELFF
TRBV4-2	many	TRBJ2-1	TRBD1	TGTGCCAGCAGAGGACAGGGGACGGATGAGCAGTTCTTC	CASRGQGTDEQFF
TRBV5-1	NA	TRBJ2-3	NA	TGCGCCAGCAGCTTGGAGGGATACTCCACAGATACGCAGTATTTT	CASSLEGYSTDTQYF
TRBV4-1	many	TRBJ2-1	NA	TGCGCCAGCAGCCAAGAACCCAAGGGGGGTGGTGAGCAGTTCTTC	CASSQEPKGGGEQFF
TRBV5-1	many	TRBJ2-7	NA	TGCGCCAGCAGCACAGGGATGATCTACGAGCAGTACTTC	CASSTGMIYEQYF
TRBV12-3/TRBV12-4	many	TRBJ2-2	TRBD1	TGTGCCAGCAGTGGGACAGGGATTGCGGGGGAGCTGTTTTTT	CASSGTGIAGELFF
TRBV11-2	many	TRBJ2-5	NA	TGTGCCAGCAGCGGTACAGGGTTCGAAGAGACCCAGTACTTC	CASSGTGFEETQYF
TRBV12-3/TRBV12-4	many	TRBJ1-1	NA	TGTGCCAGCAGTTGGGTGCGCACTGAAGCTTTCTTT	CASSWVRTEAFF
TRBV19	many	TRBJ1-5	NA	TGTGCCAGTAGTCCAGACAGGTATAGCAATCAGCCCCAGCATTTT	CASSPDRYSNQPQHF
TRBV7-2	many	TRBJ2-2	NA	TGTGCCAGCAGCCTACAGACTAGCACCGGGGAGCTGTTTTTT	CASSLQTSTGELFF
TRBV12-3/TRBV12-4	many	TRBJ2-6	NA	TGTGCCAGCACTATCCCGGGACACAGCTCTGGGGCCAACGTCCTGACTTTC	CASTIPGHSSGANVLTF
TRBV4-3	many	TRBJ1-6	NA	TGCGCCAGCAGCCAAGAGACACCGACGAGCTCCTATAATTCACCCCTCCACTTT	CASSQETPTSSYNSPLHF
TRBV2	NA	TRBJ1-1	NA	TGTGCCAGCAGTGAGTGGGTGACCACTGAAGCTTTCTTT	CASSEWVTTEAFF
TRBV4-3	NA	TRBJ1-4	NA	TGCGCCAGCAGCCAAGATTGGGGGGGAGTAGAAAAACTGTTTTTT	CASSQDWGGVEKLFF
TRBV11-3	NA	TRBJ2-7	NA	TGTGCCAGCAACTTAGGCGGAGAGTACGAGCAGTACTTC	CASNLGGEYEQYF
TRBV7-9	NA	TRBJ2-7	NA	TGTGCCAGCAGCGTCGCGCTGACTCGAGACGAGCAGTACTTC	CASSVALTRDEQYF
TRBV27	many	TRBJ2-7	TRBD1	TGTGCCAGCAGTTCACTGGGGCGGGACAGGGGGCTATACGAGCAGTACTTC	CASSSLGRDRGLYEQYF
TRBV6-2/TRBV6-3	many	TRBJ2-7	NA	TGTGCCAGCAGTTACAGGCCCCGGGACCCATCCTACGAGCAGTACTTC	CASSYRPRDPSYEQYF
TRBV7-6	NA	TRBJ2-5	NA	TGTGCCAGCAGCATCCCGACAGGTCCACAAGAGACCCAGTACTTC	CASSIPTGPQETQYF
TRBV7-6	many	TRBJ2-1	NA	TGTGCCAGCAGCTTAAACTCCTTGCCGTGGTCTCACGAGGAAGAAGGGTTAGATGAGCAGTTCTTC	CASSLNSLPWSHEEEGLDEQFF
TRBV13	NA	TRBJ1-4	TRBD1	TGTGCCAGCAGCCTCCGGACAGGGAATGAAAAACTGTTTTTT	CASSLRTGNEKLFF
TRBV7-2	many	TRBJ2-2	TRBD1	TGTGCCAGCAGCTCCTACAGGGGTGACGGGGAGCTGTTTTTT	CASSSYRGDGELFF
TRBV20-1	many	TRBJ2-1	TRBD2	TGCAGTGCCACGGGACTAGCGGGAGGATACAATGAGCAGTTCTTC	CSATGLAGGYNEQFF
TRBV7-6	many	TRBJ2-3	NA	TGTGCCAGCAGTACGGACCTGGCCCCCCATACGCAGTATTTT	CASSTDLAPHTQYF
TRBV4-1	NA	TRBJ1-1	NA	TGCGCCAGCAGCCAAGCTGGAGGTTTGAACACTGAAGCTTTCTTT	CASSQAGGLNTEAFF
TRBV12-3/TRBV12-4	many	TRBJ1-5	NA	TGTGCCAGCACCATGGACGGTCACAATCAGCCCCAGCATTTT	CASTMDGHNQPQHF
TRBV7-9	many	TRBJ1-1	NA	TGTGCCAGCAGCCGAGGGACGTCTGAAGCTTTCTTT	CASSRGTSEAFF
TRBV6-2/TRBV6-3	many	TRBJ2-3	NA	TGTGCCAGCAGTGACAGCAGACTCACAGATACGCAGTATTTT	CASSDSRLTDTQYF
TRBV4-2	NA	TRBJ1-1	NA	TGTGCCAGCAGCCCCCTTGGGGGGCACACTGAAGCTTTCTTT	CASSPLGGHTEAFF
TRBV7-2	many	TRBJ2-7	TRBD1	TGTGCCAGCAGCTCAGGGACAGGGGACCGCGAGCAGTACTTC	CASSSGTGDREQYF